What follows describes a single T cell receptor (beta chain). A junction end diverges from the germline sequence, so it may reflect a read error. A 10-nucleotide random UMI tagged transcripts in template-switch 5'RACE cDNA synthesis. One entry per CDR3 protein, called by TCRdb with MiXCR from the 5' RACE reads. The table records under 50,000 distinct CDR3 sequences, about an eighth of them present only once. Time point meaning: longitudinal time-point 2. These data belong to a study of neurological immune-mediated disorders. Sequencing used PBMCs. This TCR derives from a male donor with HTLV-1-associated myelopathy (HAM/TSP).

The CDR3: CASRFSTGTWGNQPQHF. In DNA, the CDR3 is TGTGCCAGCCGTTTCTCAACAGGGACGTGGGGCAATCAGCCCCAGCATTTT. The chain has TRBV28 and TRBJ1-5; TRBD1 might be the D (6 bases). The CDR3 is made up of 17 amino acids. Germline CDR1 and CDR2: MDHEN and SYDVKM. Filled out from reference TRBV28 and TRBJ1-5, the complete variable domain reads DVKVTQSSRYLVKRTGEKVFLECVQDMDHENMFWYRQDPGLGLRLIYFSYDVKMKEKGDIPEGYSVSREKKERFSLILESASTNQTSMYLCASRFSTGTWGNQPQHFGDGTRLSIL.